Here is one T cell receptor beta chain with its context. Antigen specificity is unknown. Whole blood without T cell sorting served as the source of isolated total RNA. UMIs that included a 6-nucleotide sample barcode were added by template switching, which took place during cDNA synthesis. TCRalpha and TCRbeta cDNA was put through two nested PCRs of approximately 17 and 9 cycles. TCRdb reprocessed the 5' RACE reads and keeps a single row for each CDR3 protein, giving no DNA. In all, the sample yields under 130,000 distinct CDR3 sequences. This entry belongs to a study of monozygotic twins with inflammatory bowel disease. There are 19 residues in the CDR3. The V gene's germline CDR1 is DFQATT and CDR2 SNEGSKA (reference sequence). Findings and limits, study-wide: Support for any single strong IBD-associated signal or clonotype was not found.

The sequence was collected from a human donor with ulcerative colitis or Crohn's disease, or a healthy co-twin of an affected twin (not recorded which). V is TRBV20-1 and J is TRBJ2-1; TCRdb's D call, TRBD1, is unchecked because there is no DNA. Sequencing input: blood. This CDR3 is CSAPLSGTRGLLSYNEQFF.